This is a list of T cell receptor beta chains from one sample in a study of response to subunit inactivated influenza vaccine. TCRdb passed the RT-PCR reads through MiXCR, listing each CDR3 protein once. In the table there are some 500,000 distinct CDR3 sequences, approximately 16% of which are singletons. The source was CD4+ T cells sorted from PBMCs, collected 23 months after vaccination. The receptors were sampled from a man aged 45 to 75 who received an inactivated influenza vaccine. The CDR3 runs from the conserved cysteine through the conserved F or W. The D gene is left open where the match is weak. A row's size may be missing; if present it is once, few, many or a size class.

v_call,j_call,clone_size,d_call,cdr3_nt,cdr3_aa
TRBV4-2,TRBJ2-6,.,TRBD1,TGTGCCAGCAGCCTGGGACAGCTTAGCTCTGGGGCCAACGTCCTGACTTTC,CASSLGQLSSGANVLTF
TRBV24-1,TRBJ2-3,.,TRBD2,TGTGCCACCAAGGCTAGCGGATTAGCCGATACGCAGTATTTT,CATKASGLADTQYF
TRBV7-8,TRBJ2-1,many,.,TGTGCCAGCAGCTTAAGGAGGGGAATATCGGGCAATGAGCAGTTCTTC,CASSLRRGISGNEQFF
TRBV14,TRBJ2-3,once,.,TGTGCCAGCAGTCAAGTCCTAGCTAACACAGATACGCAGTATTTT,CASSQVLANTDTQYF
TRBV2,TRBJ2-2,.,TRBD2,TGTGCCAGCAGCAAGAGTCTAGCGGGGGGGCCGAACACCGGGGAGCTGTTTTTT,CASSKSLAGGPNTGELFF
TRBV6-1,TRBJ1-4,many,TRBD1,TGTGCCAGCAGCCCCAGACAGGGGAGTGAAAAACTGTTTTTT,CASSPRQGSEKLFF
TRBV20-1,TRBJ2-5,few,.,TGCAGTGCTAGAGTGGCGGAAGAGACCCAGTACTTC,CSARVAEETQYF
TRBV20-1,TRBJ1-6,.,.,TGCAGTGCTAGGACAGGAATACCAATGAATTCACCCCTCCACTTT,CSARTGIPMNSPLHF
TRBV5-5,TRBJ2-3,many,.,TGTGCCAGCAGCTTGGAGGCGACAGATACGCAGTATTTT,CASSLEATDTQYF
TRBV5-1,TRBJ2-1,few,TRBD2,TGCGCCAGCAGCGGGACCGGGGGGGCCTCCTACAATGAGCAGTTCTTC,CASSGTGGASYNEQFF
TRBV5-1,TRBJ2-7,many,.,TGTGCCAGCAGTTTAGAAGGCTACGAGCAGTACTTC,CASSLEGYEQYF
TRBV4-3,TRBJ2-5,few,.,TGCGCCAGCAGCCAAGTACTGTCTCCCCGAAACCAAGAGACCCAGTACTTC,CASSQVLSPRNQETQYF
TRBV20-1,TRBJ1-6,few,.,TGCAGTGCTAGAGGTTCGGCACCCCTCCACTTT,CSARGSAPLHF
TRBV5-1,TRBJ2-5,.,.,TGCGCCAGCAGACAAAACGGTGGTGGGGATACCCAGTACTTC,CASRQNGGGDTQYF
TRBV4-1,TRBJ2-7,.,.,TGCGCCAGCAGCCAAGGTTGGGTCTCCTACGAGAAGTACTTC,CASSQGWVSYEKYF
TRBV5-5,TRBJ2-2,few,.,TGTGCCAGCAGCTTGGCGGGACGGGGTTCCGGGGAGCTGTTTTTT,CASSLAGRGSGELFF
TRBV20-1,TRBJ1-5,many,TRBD1,TGCAGTGCTAGAACGACAGGGGGTTATCAGCCCCAGCATTTT,CSARTTGGYQPQHF
TRBV6-2/TRBV6-3,TRBJ2-7,.,TRBD2,TGTGCCAGCAGACTAGCGGGAGGTCGCTCCTACGAGCAGTACTTC,CASRLAGGRSYEQYF
TRBV20-1,TRBJ1-1,.,TRBD1,TGCAGTGCTAGTTCGGGAGAAAGGGGGCCGGCTTTCTTT,CSASSGERGPAFF
TRBV20-1,TRBJ2-3,few,TRBD2,TGCAGTGCTAGCGCTAGCGGGGGCGATACGCAGTATTTT,CSASASGGDTQYF
TRBV5-1,TRBJ1-6,few,TRBD1,TGCGCCAGCAGCGGGGGACAGGATAATTCACCCCTCCACTTT,CASSGGQDNSPLHF
TRBV28,TRBJ1-2,.,TRBD1,TGTGCCAGCAGTTCCCGGGACAGGGGATATGGCTACACCTTC,CASSSRDRGYGYTF
TRBV6-5,TRBJ2-1,.,TRBD2,TGTGCCAGCAGTTACAGAGCGGGAGGGTTCGGTGAGCAGTTCTTC,CASSYRAGGFGEQFF
TRBV7-3,TRBJ2-1,few,.,TGTGCCAGCAGCTTAGGAGGGACCCAGGTTGAGCAGTTCTTC,CASSLGGTQVEQFF
TRBV12-3/TRBV12-4,TRBJ2-7,few,.,TGTGCCAGCAGGCAGACAGGTTTTGGCGAGCAGTACTTC,CASRQTGFGEQYF
TRBV5-1,TRBJ2-1,few,.,TGCGCCAGCAGCTTGGCGGGGCCCAACTACAATGAGCAGTTCTTC,CASSLAGPNYNEQFF
TRBV12-3/TRBV12-4,TRBJ1-2,.,.,TGTGCCAGCAGTCCACCACAGGGCGTCTACACCTTC,CASSPPQGVYTF
TRBV27,TRBJ1-1,.,.,TGTGCCAGCAGTTTATCGCGCAGGGGCACTGAAGCTTTCTTT,CASSLSRRGTEAFF
TRBV6-1,TRBJ2-3,many,TRBD2,TGTGCCAGCAAAAGCATGGGACTAGCAGATACGCAGTATTTT,CASKSMGLADTQYF